The clone carrying this T cell receptor (beta chain) was detected many times. The antigen remains undetermined. Initially, at the first diagnosis of hyperthyroidism and before any ophthalmopathy symptoms, blood was sampled. The record originates from a study of T cells in Graves' hyperthyroidism and ophthalmopathy. Regions amplified from RNA transcripts were the TCR beta CDR3 regions. RT-PCR in the first round (using the HTBI primer set) targeted the TCR CDR3. TCRdb reprocessed the multiplex PCR reads with MiXCR, giving one entry per CDR3 protein. The sample records under 750,000 distinct CDR3 sequences, roughly 20% being singletons. The study's findings and limits: Ophthalmopathy, which appeared later, was predicted by the model a median about 5.9 months before onset.

The receptor's source is a woman in her forties or fifties with Graves' hyperthyroidism that later progressed to Graves' ophthalmopathy. The sequenced sample was blood.

CDR3 sequence: CASSLMAGGTPLHF. CDR3 DNA sequence: TGTGCCAGCAGCTTAATGGCAGGAGGAACACCCCTCCACTTT. The chain couples TRBV7-3 to TRBJ1-6; D unresolved. CDR3 length: 14 amino acids. V dropped 1 base and J dropped 11 bases, with 12 bases sitting between them. Per the germline V gene, CDR1 is SGHTA and CDR2 is FQGTGA.